These 4 T cell receptor beta chains were all obtained from the same sample, sequenced in a study of graft-versus-host responses after intestinal transplantation. The assay was immunoSEQ multiplex PCR, and TCRdb's table has in-frame clones only and misses some. The profile shows about 13,000 clones, around 40% of them singletons. Source: alloreactive CD4+ T cells from a mixed lymphocyte reaction culture, taken before intestinal transplant. Subset indicated: CFSE-low proliferating T cells sorted from approximately six-day pre-transplant mixed lymphocyte reaction (GvH or HvG direction). All receptors derive from a human patient who received an intestinal transplant.

The rearrangement links TRBV11-3 to TRBJ1-1, with D maybe TRBD1 (6 bases). The germline CDR1 and CDR2 sequences are SGHNT and YENEEA. Trimming took 4 bases from V and 0 from J, leaving 15 bases between them. CDR3 size: 16 residues. Here the CDR3 reads CASSSGAVTMNTEAFF. The CDR3 DNA is TGTGCCAGCAGCTCAGGGGCAGTTACCATGAACACTGAAGCTTTCTTT.

The V gene is TRBV4-3, the J gene TRBJ1-2, with D maybe TRBD1 (6 bases). V was clipped by 3 bases and J by 5 bases, with 16 bases between them. The CDR3 totals 15 residues. Germline V gene lookup returns CDR1 LGHNA and CDR2 YSLEER. CDR3 in DNA: TGCGCCAGCAGCCAGGAGAGGACAGCTTTATATGGCTACACCTTC. Translating gives CASSQERTALYGYTF.

J is TRBJ2-7 and V is TRBV6-5; weak D call: TRBD1 (6 bases). This CDR3 has 14 residues. V lost 6 bases and J lost 1, with 13 bases in between. CDR1 MNHEY and CDR2 SVGAGI come from the germline V gene. CDR3 in DNA: TGTGCCAGCAGACTAAACAGGGCGTCCTACGAGCAGTACTTC. Protein sequence: CASRLNRASYEQYF.

The V and J genes are TRBV7-2 and TRBJ2-7; D is perhaps TRBD2 (6 bases). V shed 0 bases and J shed 3 bases, with 15 bases lying between them. This CDR3 has 16 amino acids. Germline values: CDR1 SGHTA, CDR2 FQGNSA. The CDR3, as DNA: TGTGCCAGCAGCTTAGCTGGAGGGGCGAGGAGCTACGAGCAGTACTTC. This sequence encodes CASSLAGGARSYEQYF. Variable domain in full (rest from reference TRBV7-2 and TRBJ2-7): GAGVSQSPSNKVTEKGKDVELRCDPISGHTALYWYRQSLGQGLEFLIYFQGNSAPDKSGLPSDRFSAERTGGSVSTLTIQRTQQEDSAVYLCASSLAGGARSYEQYFGPGTRLTVT.